This T cell receptor (beta chain) was sequenced during a study of T cell responses to AZD1222 COVID-19 vaccine. Profiling relied on immunoSEQ multiplex PCR, and the TCRdb table lists in-frame clones only, not all of them. The sample consists of about 100,000 clones, around 87% of them appearing once. Per germline, CDR1 DFQATT and CDR2 SNEGSKA (reference sequence). The CDR3 totals 14 residues. The V end was cut by 3 bases, the J end by 2 bases, with 13 bases between. The TCR was taken from an adult in good health. The sequencing used peripheral blood, collected on day 0 of AZD1222 vaccination. This sequence joins TRBV20-1 and TRBJ1-1; D remains ambiguous. The CDR3 is CSASDRTLNTEAFF. Here the CDR3 DNA reads TGCAGTGCTAGTGATAGGACCCTAAACACTGAAGCTTTCTTT.